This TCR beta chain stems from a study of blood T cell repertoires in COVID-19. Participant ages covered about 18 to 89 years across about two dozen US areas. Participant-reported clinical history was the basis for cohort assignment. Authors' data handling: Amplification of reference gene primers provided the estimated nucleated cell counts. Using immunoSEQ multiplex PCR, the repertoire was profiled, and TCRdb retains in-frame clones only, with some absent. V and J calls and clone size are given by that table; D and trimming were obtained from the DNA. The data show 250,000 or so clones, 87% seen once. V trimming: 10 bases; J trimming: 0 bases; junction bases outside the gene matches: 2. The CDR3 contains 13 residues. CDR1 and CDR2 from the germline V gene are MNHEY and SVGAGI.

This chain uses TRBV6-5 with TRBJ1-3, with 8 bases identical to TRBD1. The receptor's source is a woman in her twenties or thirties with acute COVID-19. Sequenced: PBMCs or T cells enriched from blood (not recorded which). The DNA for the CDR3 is TGTGCCATTCAGGGGGCCTCTGGAAACACCATATATTTT. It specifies CAIQGASGNTIYF.